This entry lists 21 T cell receptor beta chains sequenced from one sample in a study of radiotherapy plus CTLA-4 blockade in lung cancer. The assay was immunoSEQ multiplex PCR, and TCRdb's table has in-frame clones only and misses some. The sample lists roughly 90,000 clones; around nine tenths were seen once. The sample here was peripheral blood, taken from a patient treated with radiotherapy plus ipilimumab. The source of these receptors is a human donor with non-small cell lung cancer that progressed on radiotherapy plus ipilimumab.

J is TRBJ1-5 and V is TRBV6-5, with TRBD1 as a possible D gene (6 bases). CDR1 MNHEY and CDR2 SVGAGI come from the germline V gene. V shed 5 bases and J shed 4 bases, with 12 bases lying between them. The CDR3 has 14 residues. The CDR3 is CASSPDRINQPQHF. In DNA, the CDR3 is TGTGCCAGCAGTCCCGACAGGATAAATCAGCCCCAGCATTTT.

This sequence joins TRBV6-1 and TRBJ1-5, with TRBD1 identical over 9 bases. Germline V gene sequence: CDR1 MNHNS, CDR2 SASEGT. V was clipped by 4 bases and J by 4 bases; unmatched bases: 8. This CDR3 is 16 amino acids long. CDR3 DNA sequence: TGTGCCAGCAGTGGCCGGGACAGGGCAACAAATCAGCCCCAGCATTTT. Translation gives CASSGRDRATNQPQHF.

This clone was counted once. This chain connects TRBV21-1 to TRBJ2-7; the D segment call TRBD2 is taken from the table without a DNA check. TRBV21-1 is shown as a pseudogene. This CDR3 is built from 16 residues. DNA for the CDR3: TGTGCCAGCAGCAAAACCCCCATAGCGGGAGACTACGAGCAGTACTTC. Residues: CASSKTPIAGDYEQYF.

The V and J genes are TRBV5-8 and TRBJ2-3; 7 nucleotides align to TRBD2. The V gene end was trimmed by 0 bases and the J gene end by 5 bases; junction bases not matched to a gene: 3. Germline V CDR1 and CDR2: SGHTS, YDEGEE. The CDR3 consists of 14 residues. The CDR3 bases are TGTGCCAGCAGCTTGGCTAGCGGCTTAGATACGCAGTATTTT. It codes for CASSLASGLDTQYF.

The chain couples TRBV4-1 to TRBJ2-7, with 12 bases matching TRBD2. The CDR3 consists of 16 residues. V shed 2 bases and J 6 bases; nucleotides not matched to a gene: 8. Per the germline V gene, CDR1 is MGHRA and CDR2 is YSYEKL. The CDR3 sequence is CASSQTGLAGYSEQYF. CDR3 coding DNA: TGCGCCAGCAGCCAAACCGGACTAGCGGGATACTCCGAGCAGTACTTC.

The chain recombines TRBV18 with TRBJ2-7; 7 positions match TRBD1. V was clipped by 4 bases and J by 0 bases; unmatched bases: 3. Germline V lookup: CDR1 KGHSH, CDR2 LQKENI. CDR3 size: 14 residues. The CDR3 reads CASSRRDSSYEQYF. The CDR3 coding sequence is TGTGCCAGCTCACGACGGGACAGCTCCTACGAGCAGTACTTC.

This clone has just one count. This chain links TRBV11-2 with TRBJ2-1; D remains ambiguous. With 5 bases removed from V and 12 bases from J, the gap between germline ends came to 11 bases. This CDR3 has 11 amino acids. The germline CDR1 and CDR2 sequences are SGHAT and FQNNGV. The CDR3 protein is CASSPAFAQFF. CDR3 nucleotide sequence: TGTGCCAGCAGCCCAGCGTTTGCGCAGTTCTTC.

This chain joins TRBV18 and TRBJ2-3; 7 nucleotides match TRBD2. The CDR3 sequence is 16 residues long. The ends lost 1 base at V and 3 bases at J; junction bases unmatched: 7. Germline V gives CDR1 KGHSH, CDR2 LQKENI. The CDR3 here is CASSPQSAGVTDTQYF. In DNA, the CDR3 is TGTGCCAGCTCACCACAATCCGCGGGAGTTACAGATACGCAGTATTTT.

This clone is a singleton in its sample. V gene TRBV4-1 combines with J gene TRBJ1-4; possibly TRBD1 for D (5 bases). Trimming left V 3 bases short and J 7 bases short, with 15 bases between. From germline, CDR1 is MGHRA and CDR2 YSYEKL. The CDR3 extends over 15 amino acids. The CDR3 DNA is TGCGCCAGCAGCCATGACCACGGGACTGCTGAAAAACTGTTTTTT. This sequence encodes CASSHDHGTAEKLFF.

The chain links TRBV30 to TRBJ1-4; 10 positions match TRBD1. Germline loops: CDR1 GTSNPN, CDR2 SVGIG (reference sequence). The CDR3 extends over 14 amino acids. The V segment lost 4 bases and the J segment 7 bases; nucleotides outside the gene matches: 6. CDR3 in amino acids: CAWKTGTGVEKLFF. CDR3 coding DNA: TGTGCCTGGAAAACCGGGACAGGGGTTGAAAAACTGTTTTTT.

This chain links TRBV5-1 with TRBJ2-5; TRBD2 might be the D (5 bases). Germline CDR1 and CDR2: SGHRS and YFSETQ. This CDR3 comprises 14 residues. V lost 2 bases and J lost 2, with 10 bases in between. CDR3 nucleotide sequence: TGCGCCAGCAGCTTTAGGCGGACTCAAGAGACCCAGTACTTC. This codes for CASSFRRTQETQYF.

The chain is built from TRBV7-6 and TRBJ2-5, with 15 bases that match TRBD2. The CDR3 spans 16 residues. V trimming: 5 bases; J trimming: 4 bases; junction bases outside the gene matches: 5. Germline V gene data show CDR1 as SGHVS and CDR2 as FNYEAQ. CDR3 residues: CASSRTSGRAGETQYF. CDR3 in DNA: TGTGCCAGCAGCCGGACTAGCGGGAGGGCCGGAGAGACCCAGTACTTC.

The rearrangement links TRBV20-1 to TRBJ2-5; D call uncertain. Trimming took off 0 bases at V and 4 bases at J, with 3 bases between the two ends. CDR1 and CDR2 from the germline V gene are DFQATT and SNEGSKA (reference sequence). The CDR3 consists of 11 residues. CDR3 in DNA: TGCAGTGCTAGAGAAGGAGAGACCCAGTACTTC. Protein: CSAREGETQYF.

The chain recombines TRBV4-1 with TRBJ2-1, with D tentatively TRBD1 or TRBD2 (5 bases each). CDR1 and CDR2 from the germline V gene are MGHRA and YSYEKL. Trimming removed 1 base from V and 9 bases from J, with 19 bases in between. This CDR3 spans 16 amino acids. CDR3 protein: CASSQAAGTPLGEQFF. In nucleotides, the CDR3 is TGCGCCAGCAGCCAAGCAGCCGGGACCCCATTGGGTGAGCAGTTCTTC.

This chain links TRBV7-9 with TRBJ2-5, with D perhaps TRBD1 (7 bases). The V gene lost 1 base and the J gene lost 1 base, with 16 bases spanning the gap. The V gene's germline CDR1 is SEHNR and CDR2 FQNEAQ (reference sequence). The CDR3 is 17 residues long. The CDR3 region is CASSLGRDSYFQETQYF. The CDR3 DNA follows: TGTGCCAGCAGCTTAGGGCGGGACAGCTATTTCCAAGAGACCCAGTACTTC.

This sequence joins TRBV6-6 and TRBJ2-3; possible D gene TRBD2, 5 bases. V was shortened by 7 bases and J by 6 bases, with 11 bases between the two germline ends. Germline values: CDR1 MNHNY, CDR2 SVGAGI (reference sequence). The CDR3 is 12 residues long. The CDR3 bases are TGTGCCAGCATGGCGGGTTTGGATACGCAGTATTTT. This gives the protein CASMAGLDTQYF.

V and J are TRBV29-1 and TRBJ2-7; 10 nucleotides agree with TRBD2. Losses at the gene ends were 4 bases for V and 2 bases for J; bases not matched to a gene: 5. The CDR3 is 14 residues long. Germline V gives CDR1 SQVTM, CDR2 ANQGSEA. CDR3 protein: CSVGSSGGTYEQYF. The CDR3 DNA follows: TGCAGCGTTGGGTCTAGCGGGGGTACCTACGAGCAGTACTTC.

This CDR3 reads CASSIYGNQPQHF. CDR3 in DNA: TGTGCCAGTAGTATCTACGGTAATCAGCCCCAGCATTTT. The chain recombines TRBV19 with TRBJ1-5; D call uncertain. CDR1 is LNHDA, CDR2 SQIVND, per germline (reference sequence). The germline V and J ends were trimmed by 3 bases and 4 bases, with 7 bases remaining between them. The CDR3 extends over 13 amino acids.

This clone showed up just a few times. The chain links TRBV5-1 to TRBJ1-1; tentative D call: TRBD1 (5 bases). The V end was cut by 0 bases, the J end by 4 bases, with 10 bases between. Germline V lookup: CDR1 SGHRS, CDR2 YFSETQ. The CDR3 totals 14 residues. Here the CDR3 reads CASSLEWGGTEAFF. The DNA of the CDR3 is TGCGCCAGCAGCTTGGAATGGGGGGGCACTGAAGCTTTCTTT.

The chain has TRBV7-2 and TRBJ2-7, with unresolved D. The V end was cut by 2 bases, the J end by 0 bases, with 5 bases between. The CDR3 is 13 residues long. The V gene's germline CDR1 is SGHTA and CDR2 FQGNSA. CDR3 DNA sequence: TGTGCCAGCAGCTTATCGAGCTCCTACGAGCAGTACTTC. It is translated as CASSLSSSYEQYF.

J is TRBJ2-2 and V is TRBV7-3; tentatively, D is TRBD1 (6 bases). The CDR3 spans 15 residues. Germline V gene sequence: CDR1 SGHTA, CDR2 FQGTGA. V was shortened by 5 bases and J by 6 bases, with 16 bases between the two germline ends. CDR3 in amino acids: CASSPHTTGSGELFF. In nucleotides, the CDR3 is TGTGCCAGCAGCCCCCACACAACAGGGTCCGGGGAGCTGTTTTTT. The whole variable domain, filled in from reference TRBV7-3 and TRBJ2-2, reads GAGVSQTPSNKVTEKGKYVELRCDPISGHTALYWYRQSLGQGPEFLIYFQGTGAADDSGLPNDRFFAVRPEGSVSTLKIQRTERGDSAVYLCASSPHTTGSGELFFGEGSRLTVL.